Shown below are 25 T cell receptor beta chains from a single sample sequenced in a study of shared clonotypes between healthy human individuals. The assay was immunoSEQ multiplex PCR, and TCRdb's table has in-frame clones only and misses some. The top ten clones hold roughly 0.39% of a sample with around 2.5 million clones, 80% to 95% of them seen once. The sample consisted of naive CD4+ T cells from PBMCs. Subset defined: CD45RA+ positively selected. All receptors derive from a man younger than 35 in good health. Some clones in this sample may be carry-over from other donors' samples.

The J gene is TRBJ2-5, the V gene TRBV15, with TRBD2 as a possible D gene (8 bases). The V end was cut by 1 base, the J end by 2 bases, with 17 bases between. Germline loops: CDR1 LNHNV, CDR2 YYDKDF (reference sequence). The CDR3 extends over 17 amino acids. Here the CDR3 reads CATSRGDSGSRQETQYF. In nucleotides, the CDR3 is TGTGCCACCAGCAGAGGGGACAGCGGGAGTCGTCAAGAGACCCAGTACTTC.

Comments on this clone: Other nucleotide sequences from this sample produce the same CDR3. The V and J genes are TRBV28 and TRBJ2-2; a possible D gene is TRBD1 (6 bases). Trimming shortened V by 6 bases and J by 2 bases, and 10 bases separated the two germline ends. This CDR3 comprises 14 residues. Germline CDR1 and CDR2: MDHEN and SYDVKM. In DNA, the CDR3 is TGTGCCAGCAGCCAAGGGGGAAACACCGGGGAGCTGTTTTTT. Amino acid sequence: CASSQGGNTGELFF. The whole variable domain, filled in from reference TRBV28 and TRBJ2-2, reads DVKVTQSSRYLVKRTGEKVFLECVQDMDHENMFWYRQDPGLGLRLIYFSYDVKMKEKGDIPEGYSVSREKKERFSLILESASTNQTSMYLCASSQGGNTGELFFGEGSRLTVL.

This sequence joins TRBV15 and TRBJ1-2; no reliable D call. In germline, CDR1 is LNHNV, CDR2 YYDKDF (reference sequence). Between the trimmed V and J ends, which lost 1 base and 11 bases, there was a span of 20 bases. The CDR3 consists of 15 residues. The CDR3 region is CATSRADGWPSGYTF. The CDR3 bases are TGTGCCACCAGCAGAGCGGATGGGTGGCCATCGGGTTACACCTTC.

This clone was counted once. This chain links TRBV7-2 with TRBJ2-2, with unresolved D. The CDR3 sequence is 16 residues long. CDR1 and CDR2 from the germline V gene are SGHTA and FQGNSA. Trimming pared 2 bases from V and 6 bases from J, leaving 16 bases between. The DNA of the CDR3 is TGTGCCAGCAGCTTATTGACTCCCCTGGTTTCCGGGGAGCTGTTTTTT. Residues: CASSLLTPLVSGELFF.

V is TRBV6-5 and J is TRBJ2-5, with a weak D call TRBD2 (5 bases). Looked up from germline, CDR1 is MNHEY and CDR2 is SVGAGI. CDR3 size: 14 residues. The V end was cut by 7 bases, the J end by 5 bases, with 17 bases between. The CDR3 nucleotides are TGTGCCAGCACTAGAGGAGGTGGCGGGGAGACCCAGTACTTC. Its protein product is CASTRGGGGETQYF.

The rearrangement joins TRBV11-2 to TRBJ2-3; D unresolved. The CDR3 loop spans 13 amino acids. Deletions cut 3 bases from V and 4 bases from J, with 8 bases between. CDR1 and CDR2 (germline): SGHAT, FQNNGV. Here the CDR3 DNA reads TGTGCCAGCAGCTTGATCCAGCCAGATACGCAGTATTTT. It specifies CASSLIQPDTQYF.

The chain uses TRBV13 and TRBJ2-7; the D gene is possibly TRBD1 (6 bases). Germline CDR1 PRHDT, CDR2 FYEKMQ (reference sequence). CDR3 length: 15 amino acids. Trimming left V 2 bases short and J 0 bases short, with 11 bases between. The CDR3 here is CASSLISGASYEQYF. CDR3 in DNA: TGTGCCAGCAGCTTAATATCAGGGGCCTCCTACGAGCAGTACTTC.

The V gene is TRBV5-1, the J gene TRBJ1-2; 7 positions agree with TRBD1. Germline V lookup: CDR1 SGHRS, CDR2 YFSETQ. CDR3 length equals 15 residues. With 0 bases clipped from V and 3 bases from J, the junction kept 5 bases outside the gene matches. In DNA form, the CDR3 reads TGCGCCAGCAGCTTGGCCTGGGACAGCGACTATGGCTACACCTTC. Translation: CASSLAWDSDYGYTF.

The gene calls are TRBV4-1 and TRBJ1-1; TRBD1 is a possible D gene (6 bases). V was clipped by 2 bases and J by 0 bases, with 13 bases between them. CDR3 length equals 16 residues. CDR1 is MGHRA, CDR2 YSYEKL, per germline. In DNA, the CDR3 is TGCGCCAGCAGCCAACCAACCAGGGGATTGAACACTGAAGCTTTCTTT. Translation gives CASSQPTRGLNTEAFF.

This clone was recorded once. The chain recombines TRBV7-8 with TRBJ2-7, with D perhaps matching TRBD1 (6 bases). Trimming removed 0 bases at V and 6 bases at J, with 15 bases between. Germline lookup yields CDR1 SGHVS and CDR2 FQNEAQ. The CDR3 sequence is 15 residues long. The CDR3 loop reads CASSLAIESTGEQYF. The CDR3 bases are TGTGCCAGCAGCTTAGCGATAGAATCGACAGGCGAGCAGTACTTC.

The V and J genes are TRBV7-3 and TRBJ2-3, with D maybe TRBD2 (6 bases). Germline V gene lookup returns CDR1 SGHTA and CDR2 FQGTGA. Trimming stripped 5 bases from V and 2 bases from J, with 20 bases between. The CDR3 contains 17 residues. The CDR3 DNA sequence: TGTGCCAGCAGCAAAGGGGCTGGACTAACCTACACAGATACGCAGTATTTT. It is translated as CASSKGAGLTYTDTQYF.

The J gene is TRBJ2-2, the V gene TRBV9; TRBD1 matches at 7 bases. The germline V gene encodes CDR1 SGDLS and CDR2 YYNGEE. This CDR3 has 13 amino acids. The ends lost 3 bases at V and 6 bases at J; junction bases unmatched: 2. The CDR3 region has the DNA TGTGCCAGCAGCGCACAGGGGTCCGGGGAGCTGTTTTTT. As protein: CASSAQGSGELFF. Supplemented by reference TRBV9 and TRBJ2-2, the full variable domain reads DSGVTQTPKHLITATGQRVTLRCSPRSGDLSVYWYQQSLDQGLQFLIQYYNGEERAKGNILERFSAQQFPDLHSELNLSSLELGDSALYFCASSAQGSGELFFGEGSRLTVL.

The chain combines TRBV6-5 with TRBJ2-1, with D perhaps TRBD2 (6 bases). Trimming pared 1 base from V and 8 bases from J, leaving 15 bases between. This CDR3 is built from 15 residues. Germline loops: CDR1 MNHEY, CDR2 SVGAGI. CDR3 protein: CASSYYYPGGYEQFF. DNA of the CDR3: TGTGCCAGCAGTTACTATTACCCCGGAGGGTATGAGCAGTTCTTC.

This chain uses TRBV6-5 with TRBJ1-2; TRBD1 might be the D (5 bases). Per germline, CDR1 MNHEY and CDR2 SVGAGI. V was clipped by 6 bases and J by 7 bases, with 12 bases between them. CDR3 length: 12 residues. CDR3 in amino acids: CASSQGVLGYTF. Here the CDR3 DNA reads TGTGCCAGCAGCCAGGGCGTTCTTGGCTACACCTTC.

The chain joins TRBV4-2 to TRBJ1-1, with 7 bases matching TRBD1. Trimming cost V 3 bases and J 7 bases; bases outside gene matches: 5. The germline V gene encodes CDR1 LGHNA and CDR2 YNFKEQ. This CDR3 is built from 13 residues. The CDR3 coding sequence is TGTGCCAGCAGCCAGGGCAGGGGGGTTGAAGCTTTCTTT. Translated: CASSQGRGVEAFF.

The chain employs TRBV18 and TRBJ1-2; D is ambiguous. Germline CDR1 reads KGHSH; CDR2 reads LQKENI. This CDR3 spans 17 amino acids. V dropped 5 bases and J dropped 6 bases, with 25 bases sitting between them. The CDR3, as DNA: TGTGCCAGCTCATCAGCCCGGGTATTCCTTCCGTTTGATGGCTACACCTTC. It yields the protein CASSSARVFLPFDGYTF.

CDR3 protein: CASSLYGTGEKLFF. CDR3 coding DNA: TGTGCCAGCTCCCTATACGGGACAGGGGAAAAACTGTTTTTT. The rearrangement joins TRBV18 to TRBJ1-4; 9 bases are a match to TRBD1. CDR1 and CDR2 from the germline V gene are KGHSH and LQKENI. Germline trimming cut 6 bases from V and 8 bases from J; bases unmatched to any gene: 7. The CDR3 spans 14 residues.

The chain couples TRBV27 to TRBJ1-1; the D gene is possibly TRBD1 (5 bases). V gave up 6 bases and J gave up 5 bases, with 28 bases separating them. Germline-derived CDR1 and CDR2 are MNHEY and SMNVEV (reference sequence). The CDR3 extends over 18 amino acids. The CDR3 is CASRPVQGRRAGSTEAFF. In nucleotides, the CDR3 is TGTGCCAGCAGACCAGTTCAGGGAAGAAGGGCTGGGTCAACTGAAGCTTTCTTT.

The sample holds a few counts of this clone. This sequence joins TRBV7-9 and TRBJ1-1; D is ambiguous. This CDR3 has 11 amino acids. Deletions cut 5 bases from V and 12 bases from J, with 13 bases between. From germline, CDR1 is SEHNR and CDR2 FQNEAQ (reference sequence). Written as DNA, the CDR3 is TGTGCCAGCAGCCCCCAGATCTTTCCTTTCTTT. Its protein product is CASSPQIFPFF.

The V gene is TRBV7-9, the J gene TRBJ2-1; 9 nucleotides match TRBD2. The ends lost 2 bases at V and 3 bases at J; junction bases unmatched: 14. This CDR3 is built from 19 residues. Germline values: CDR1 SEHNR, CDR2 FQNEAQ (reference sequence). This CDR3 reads CASSLYRGGTAGGYNEQFF. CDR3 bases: TGTGCCAGCAGCTTATACAGGGGCGGTACAGCGGGAGGCTACAATGAGCAGTTCTTC.

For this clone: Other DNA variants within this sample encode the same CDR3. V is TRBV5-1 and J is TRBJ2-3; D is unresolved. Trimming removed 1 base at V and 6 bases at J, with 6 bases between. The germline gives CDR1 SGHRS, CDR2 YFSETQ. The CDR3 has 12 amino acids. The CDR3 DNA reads TGCGCCAGCAGCTTGCCTTCGGATACGCAGTATTTT. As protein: CASSLPSDTQYF.

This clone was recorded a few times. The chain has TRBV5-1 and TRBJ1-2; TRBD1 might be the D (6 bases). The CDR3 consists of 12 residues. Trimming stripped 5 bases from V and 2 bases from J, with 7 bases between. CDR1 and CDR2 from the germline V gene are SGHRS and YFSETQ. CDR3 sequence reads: CASRGGNYGYTF. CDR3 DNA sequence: TGCGCCAGCAGAGGGGGGAACTATGGCTACACCTTC.

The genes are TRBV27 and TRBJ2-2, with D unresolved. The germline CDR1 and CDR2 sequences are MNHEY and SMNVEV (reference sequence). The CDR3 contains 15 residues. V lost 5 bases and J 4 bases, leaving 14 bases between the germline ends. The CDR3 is CASSRQTRATGELFF. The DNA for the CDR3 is TGTGCCAGCAGTCGGCAGACAAGGGCCACCGGGGAGCTGTTTTTT.

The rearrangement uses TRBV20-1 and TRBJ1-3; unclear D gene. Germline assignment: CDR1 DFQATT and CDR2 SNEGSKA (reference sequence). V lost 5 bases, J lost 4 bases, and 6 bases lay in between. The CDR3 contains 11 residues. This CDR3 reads CSALQGNTIYF. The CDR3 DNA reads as TGCAGTGCTCTTCAGGGAAACACCATATATTTT.

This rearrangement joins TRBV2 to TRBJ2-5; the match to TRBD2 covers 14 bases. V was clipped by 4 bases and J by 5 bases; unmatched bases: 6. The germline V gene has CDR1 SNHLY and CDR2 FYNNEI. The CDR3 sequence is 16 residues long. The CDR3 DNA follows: TGTGCCAGCAGTGGGGGACTAGCGGGGGAGGGTGAGACCCAGTACTTC. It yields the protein CASSGGLAGEGETQYF.